This is a list of T cell receptor beta chains from one sample in a study of cytotoxic CD8 clonotypes in ibrutinib-treated CLL. The repertoire was sequenced with immunoSEQ multiplex PCR; TCRdb's copy has only in-frame clones and lacks some. The table shows about 270,000 clones, with about 72% occurring only once. Here the sequenced sample was PBMCs, taken at disease progression, from a patient treated with ibrutinib. These receptors all come from a human donor with chronic lymphocytic leukemia. The CDR3 runs from the conserved cysteine through the conserved F or W. The order of the fields is D gene, clone size, J gene, V gene, CDR3 protein, CDR3 DNA. A D gene is named only where the DNA matches it firmly. Size is omitted from some rows. Given values are once, few, many or a class for expanded clones.

d_gene: -; abundance: -; j_gene: TRBJ2-3; v_gene: TRBV6-5; CDR3aa: CASSYWGRDTQYF; CDR3nt: TGTGCCAGCAGTTACTGGGGGCGAGATACGCAGTATTTT
d_gene: -; abundance: -; j_gene: TRBJ2-3; v_gene: TRBV10-2; CDR3aa: CASKAGRGTDTQYF; CDR3nt: TGCGCCAGCAAGGCCGGGAGAGGGACAGATACGCAGTATTTT
d_gene: TRBD1; abundance: few; j_gene: TRBJ2-7; v_gene: TRBV7-2; CDR3aa: CASSLVGQGAYEQYF; CDR3nt: TGTGCCAGCAGCTTAGTGGGACAGGGGGCCTACGAGCAGTACTTC
d_gene: -; abundance: few; j_gene: TRBJ1-3; v_gene: TRBV19; CDR3aa: CATTYLGGSSGNTIYF; CDR3nt: TGTGCCACCACATACCTTGGGGGTTCGTCTGGAAACACCATATATTTT
d_gene: -; abundance: -; j_gene: TRBJ2-5; v_gene: TRBV29-1; CDR3aa: CSVVMGGRETQYF; CDR3nt: TGCAGCGTTGTAATGGGCGGTCGAGAGACCCAGTACTTC
d_gene: TRBD1; abundance: -; j_gene: TRBJ1-2; v_gene: TRBV11-2; CDR3aa: CASSPRRDSLYGYTF; CDR3nt: TGTGCCAGCAGCCCACGGCGGGACAGCCTCTATGGCTACACCTTC
d_gene: -; abundance: -; j_gene: TRBJ1-4; v_gene: TRBV4-1; CDR3aa: CASSPPDGGVGEKLFF; CDR3nt: TGCGCCAGCAGCCCGCCGGATGGAGGGGTTGGTGAAAAACTGTTTTTT
d_gene: -; abundance: -; j_gene: TRBJ1-1; v_gene: TRBV5-1; CDR3aa: CASSPTGTEAFF; CDR3nt: TGCGCCAGCAGCCCGACGGGAACTGAAGCTTTCTTT
d_gene: TRBD1; abundance: -; j_gene: TRBJ1-2; v_gene: TRBV2; CDR3aa: CASGQETYGYTF; CDR3nt: TGTGCCAGCGGACAGGAAACTTATGGCTACACCTTC
d_gene: -; abundance: -; j_gene: TRBJ2-5; v_gene: TRBV6-5; CDR3aa: CASSYSAGGYWETQYF; CDR3nt: TGTGCCAGCAGTTACTCGGCAGGGGGGTACTGGGAGACCCAGTACTTC
d_gene: -; abundance: -; j_gene: TRBJ1-1; v_gene: TRBV10-3; CDR3aa: CAISAGLMNTEAFF; CDR3nt: TGTGCCATCAGTGCAGGTCTCATGAACACTGAAGCTTTCTTT
d_gene: -; abundance: -; j_gene: TRBJ2-2; v_gene: TRBV5-4; CDR3aa: CASSINSGEMELFF; CDR3nt: TGTGCCAGCAGCATAAACTCCGGGGAGATGGAGCTGTTTTTT
d_gene: TRBD1; abundance: -; j_gene: TRBJ1-1; v_gene: TRBV5-4; CDR3aa: CASSPQGAEAFF; CDR3nt: TGTGCCAGCAGCCCACAGGGGGCTGAAGCTTTCTTT
d_gene: -; abundance: -; j_gene: TRBJ2-7; v_gene: TRBV4-1; CDR3aa: CASSQDPGAGGEQYF; CDR3nt: TGCGCCAGCAGCCAAGATCCGGGCGCTGGTGGAGAGCAGTACTTC
d_gene: -; abundance: -; j_gene: TRBJ1-3; v_gene: TRBV15; CDR3aa: CATSRDLGSGNTIYF; CDR3nt: TGTGCCACCAGCAGAGATTTAGGATCGGGAAACACCATATATTTT
d_gene: -; abundance: many; j_gene: TRBJ2-7; v_gene: TRBV13; CDR3aa: CASSFLQGLNEQYF; CDR3nt: TGTGCCAGCAGCTTTTTACAGGGTCTGAACGAGCAGTACTTC
d_gene: TRBD2; abundance: -; j_gene: TRBJ2-7; v_gene: TRBV9; CDR3aa: CASSVGSSGGSYEQYF; CDR3nt: TGTGCCAGCAGCGTAGGTTCTAGCGGGGGCTCCTACGAGCAGTACTTC
d_gene: -; abundance: -; j_gene: TRBJ1-1; v_gene: TRBV5-1; CDR3aa: CASSFIERDTEAFF; CDR3nt: TGCGCCAGCAGCTTTATTGAGAGGGACACTGAAGCTTTCTTT
d_gene: -; abundance: -; j_gene: TRBJ1-2; v_gene: TRBV19; CDR3aa: CASSIEVLEGNYGYTF; CDR3nt: TGTGCCAGTAGTATAGAAGTGTTGGAGGGGAACTATGGCTACACCTTC
d_gene: -; abundance: -; j_gene: TRBJ2-3; v_gene: TRBV18; CDR3aa: CASSPPAVTDTQYF; CDR3nt: TGTGCCAGCTCACCACCGGCAGTGACAGATACGCAGTATTTT
d_gene: TRBD1; abundance: -; j_gene: TRBJ2-7; v_gene: TRBV18; CDR3aa: CASSRDREPYEQYF; CDR3nt: TGTGCCAGCTCCCGGGACAGGGAGCCCTACGAGCAGTACTTC
d_gene: TRBD2; abundance: -; j_gene: TRBJ2-1; v_gene: TRBV10-3; CDR3aa: CAISNLAGGPDEQFF; CDR3nt: TGTGCCATCAGTAACTTAGCGGGGGGGCCCGATGAGCAGTTCTTC
d_gene: -; abundance: -; j_gene: TRBJ1-5; v_gene: TRBV15; CDR3aa: CATSAYASTDFRTAYQPQHF; CDR3nt: TGTGCCACCAGCGCATATGCCTCCACTGACTTTCGGACAGCCTATCAGCCCCAGCATTTT
d_gene: -; abundance: -; j_gene: TRBJ2-5; v_gene: TRBV5-1; CDR3aa: CASSPPDRQETQYF; CDR3nt: TGCGCCAGCAGCCCCCCCGATAGACAAGAGACCCAGTACTTC
d_gene: TRBD2; abundance: -; j_gene: TRBJ2-7; v_gene: TRBV9; CDR3aa: CASSPPSGSFPYEQYF; CDR3nt: TGTGCCAGCAGCCCACCTAGCGGGAGTTTCCCCTACGAGCAGTACTTC
d_gene: TRBD1; abundance: -; j_gene: TRBJ1-2; v_gene: TRBV12-5; CDR3aa: CASGLLKAWDRDGPNYGYTF; CDR3nt: TGTGCTAGTGGTTTGCTAAAAGCGTGGGACAGGGATGGGCCTAACTATGGCTACACCTTC
d_gene: -; abundance: once; j_gene: TRBJ2-2; v_gene: TRBV5-1; CDR3aa: CASSPTGWDTGELFF; CDR3nt: TGCGCCAGCAGCCCCACAGGGTGGGACACCGGGGAGCTGTTTTTT
d_gene: -; abundance: -; j_gene: TRBJ2-7; v_gene: TRBV5-4; CDR3aa: CASSAQGEQYF; CDR3nt: TGTGCCAGCAGCGCCCAGGGCGAGCAGTACTTC
d_gene: TRBD2; abundance: -; j_gene: TRBJ2-5; v_gene: TRBV18; CDR3aa: CASSPGTSTFQETQYF; CDR3nt: TGTGCCAGCTCACCAGGGACTAGCACATTCCAAGAGACCCAGTACTTC
d_gene: TRBD2; abundance: -; j_gene: TRBJ2-1; v_gene: TRBV27; CDR3aa: CASSPGTSGSEQFF; CDR3nt: TGTGCCAGCAGCCCTGGGACTAGCGGGAGCGAGCAGTTCTTC
d_gene: -; abundance: -; j_gene: TRBJ2-7; v_gene: TRBV10-2; CDR3aa: CASRQGSYEQYF; CDR3nt: TGCGCCAGCAGACAGGGATCCTACGAGCAGTACTTC
d_gene: TRBD1; abundance: -; j_gene: TRBJ2-1; v_gene: TRBV5-4; CDR3aa: CASSQKTGGFYNEQFF; CDR3nt: TGTGCCAGCAGTCAAAAGACAGGGGGCTTCTACAATGAGCAGTTCTTC
d_gene: -; abundance: -; j_gene: TRBJ2-7; v_gene: TRBV6-1; CDR3aa: CASSEVMGPNTYEQYF; CDR3nt: TGTGCCAGCAGTGAAGTGATGGGGCCGAATACCTACGAGCAGTACTTC
d_gene: TRBD2; abundance: -; j_gene: TRBJ2-1; v_gene: TRBV5-4; CDR3aa: CASSPSGGAYNEQFF; CDR3nt: TGTGCCAGCAGCCCTAGCGGGGGGGCTTACAATGAGCAGTTCTTC
d_gene: -; abundance: -; j_gene: TRBJ1-2; v_gene: TRBV29-1; CDR3aa: CSAWGRGGEGYGYTF; CDR3nt: TGCAGCGCTTGGGGCCGGGGAGGTGAGGGCTATGGCTACACCTTC
d_gene: TRBD2; abundance: few; j_gene: TRBJ2-5; v_gene: TRBV5-1; CDR3aa: CASSFAGGQETQYF; CDR3nt: TGCGCCAGCAGCTTCGCGGGGGGTCAAGAGACCCAGTACTTC
d_gene: -; abundance: -; j_gene: TRBJ2-1; v_gene: TRBV7-8; CDR3aa: CASSALFWGGACSHEQFF; CDR3nt: TGTGCCAGCAGCGCCCTGTTCTGGGGGGGGGCCTGTTCCCATGAGCAGTTCTTC
d_gene: -; abundance: -; j_gene: TRBJ2-3; v_gene: TRBV14; CDR3aa: CASSQAGGQADTQYF; CDR3nt: TGTGCCAGCAGCCAAGCGGGGGGACAGGCGGATACGCAGTATTTT
d_gene: -; abundance: -; j_gene: TRBJ1-6; v_gene: TRBV6-5; CDR3aa: CASRLRDLRGSPLHF; CDR3nt: TGTGCCAGCAGATTACGGGACCTTCGGGGTTCACCCCTCCACTTT
d_gene: -; abundance: once; j_gene: TRBJ1-6; v_gene: TRBV4-1; CDR3aa: CASTGDGTGSPLHF; CDR3nt: TGCGCCAGCACTGGGGACGGGACGGGTTCACCCCTCCACTTT
d_gene: -; abundance: -; j_gene: TRBJ2-7; v_gene: TRBV28; CDR3aa: CASSFASTDGEQYF; CDR3nt: TGTGCCAGCAGTTTCGCTAGCACAGACGGCGAGCAGTACTTC
d_gene: -; abundance: -; j_gene: TRBJ1-5; v_gene: TRBV6-5; CDR3aa: CASSSDRYQPQHF; CDR3nt: TGTGCCAGCAGCTCTGACAGGTATCAGCCCCAGCATTTT
d_gene: -; abundance: -; j_gene: TRBJ2-1; v_gene: TRBV14; CDR3aa: CASSQDWRNEQFF; CDR3nt: TGTGCCAGCAGCCAAGACTGGAGGAATGAGCAGTTCTTC
d_gene: TRBD2; abundance: -; j_gene: TRBJ2-5; v_gene: TRBV6-5; CDR3aa: CASKLAGLVETQYF; CDR3nt: TGTGCCAGCAAACTAGCGGGACTGGTGGAGACCCAGTACTTC
d_gene: -; abundance: -; j_gene: TRBJ2-1; v_gene: TRBV28; CDR3aa: CATQSGDRSYNEQFF; CDR3nt: TGTGCCACCCAGTCCGGGGACCGCTCCTACAATGAGCAGTTCTTC
d_gene: TRBD2; abundance: -; j_gene: TRBJ2-7; v_gene: TRBV5-4; CDR3aa: CASRTVAGGVAEQYF; CDR3nt: TGTGCCAGCAGGACCGTAGCGGGAGGGGTCGCCGAGCAGTACTTC
d_gene: TRBD2; abundance: -; j_gene: TRBJ2-3; v_gene: TRBV19; CDR3aa: CASSTLSGGIPTDTQYF; CDR3nt: TGTGCCAGTAGTACCCTTAGCGGGGGTATACCAACAGATACGCAGTATTTT
d_gene: TRBD2; abundance: -; j_gene: TRBJ2-5; v_gene: TRBV6-5; CDR3aa: CASSYAVASGETQYF; CDR3nt: TGTGCCAGCAGTTACGCCGTGGCTAGCGGGGAGACCCAGTACTTC
d_gene: -; abundance: few; j_gene: TRBJ2-2; v_gene: TRBV7-3; CDR3aa: CASSAQGTGELFF; CDR3nt: TGTGCCAGCAGCGCCCAGGGCACCGGGGAGCTGTTTTTT
d_gene: TRBD1; abundance: -; j_gene: TRBJ2-1; v_gene: TRBV9; CDR3aa: CASSPGQVSNEQFF; CDR3nt: TGTGCCAGCAGCCCGGGACAGGTCTCTAATGAGCAGTTCTTC
d_gene: TRBD1; abundance: few; j_gene: TRBJ1-5; v_gene: TRBV19; CDR3aa: CASTPGQGGQPQHF; CDR3nt: TGTGCCAGTACCCCGGGACAGGGCGGTCAGCCCCAGCATTTT
d_gene: TRBD2; abundance: -; j_gene: TRBJ2-5; v_gene: TRBV2; CDR3aa: CATQGTSAETQYF; CDR3nt: TGTGCCACACAAGGAACTAGCGCCGAGACCCAGTACTTC
d_gene: TRBD2; abundance: -; j_gene: TRBJ2-7; v_gene: TRBV28; CDR3aa: CASSTGGRAHEQYF; CDR3nt: TGTGCCAGCAGTACCGGCGGGAGGGCCCACGAGCAGTACTTC
d_gene: -; abundance: -; j_gene: TRBJ2-3; v_gene: TRBV6-5; CDR3aa: CASSEQDTDTQYF; CDR3nt: TGTGCCAGCAGTGAACAGGACACAGATACGCAGTATTTT
d_gene: -; abundance: -; j_gene: TRBJ2-7; v_gene: TRBV4-1; CDR3aa: CASSQVGGNLRYEQYF; CDR3nt: TGCGCCAGCAGCCAAGTGGGCGGGAACTTGAGGTACGAGCAGTACTTC
d_gene: -; abundance: -; j_gene: TRBJ2-7; v_gene: TRBV5-6; CDR3aa: CASSLGASYEQYF; CDR3nt: TGTGCCAGCAGCTTGGGGGCCTCCTACGAGCAGTACTTC
d_gene: -; abundance: -; j_gene: TRBJ1-2; v_gene: TRBV7-8; CDR3aa: CASSLEAEPYGYTF; CDR3nt: TGTGCCAGCAGCTTAGAGGCAGAACCCTATGGCTACACCTTC
d_gene: TRBD1; abundance: -; j_gene: TRBJ1-2; v_gene: TRBV5-4; CDR3aa: CASSLGQGAYGYTF; CDR3nt: TGTGCCAGCAGCTTGGGACAGGGGGCCTATGGCTACACCTTC
d_gene: TRBD2; abundance: -; j_gene: TRBJ2-1; v_gene: TRBV9; CDR3aa: CASSVGASGVLGNEQFF; CDR3nt: TGTGCCAGCAGCGTAGGAGCTAGCGGGGTTTTGGGCAATGAGCAGTTCTTC